Listed below are T cell receptor beta chains from one sample, sequenced in a study of T cell responses to AZD1222 COVID-19 vaccine. Clones were read by immunoSEQ multiplex PCR, and TCRdb kept only the in-frame ones, dropping some. The sample lists approximately 150,000 clones; 93% were seen once. This sample comprised peripheral blood, obtained on day 0 of AZD1222 vaccination. The receptors come from an adult in good health. The CDR3 runs from the conserved cysteine through the conserved F or W. D genes are given only for firm matches. Size values are once, few and many counts, or a class for expanded clones, and some rows have none.

V gene	J gene	clone size	D gene	CDR3 DNA	CDR3 protein
TRBV19	TRBJ1-3	few	-	TGTGCCAGTCAGCTCCTCTCTGGAAACACCATATATTTT	CASQLLSGNTIYF
TRBV3-1/TRBV3-2	TRBJ1-1	-	-	TGTGCCAGCAGCGTAAGGGGAACGGGGAACACTGAAGCTTTCTTT	CASSVRGTGNTEAFF
TRBV28	TRBJ1-5	-	-	TGTGCCAGCAGTTGGGAGGGTACACTCAACCAGCCCCAGCATTTT	CASSWEGTLNQPQHF
TRBV2	TRBJ1-6	-	-	TGTGCCAGCAAGTTTGGACTGAGCTCCTATAATTCACCCCTCCACTTT	CASKFGLSSYNSPLHF
TRBV24-1	TRBJ2-3	-	TRBD2	TGTGCCACCGCTAGCGGGGGGGCCGGTACGCAGTATTTT	CATASGGAGTQYF
TRBV7-2	TRBJ2-1	-	-	TGTGCCAGCAGCCCGAGTAGTGGTAGGTACAATGAGCAGTTCTTC	CASSPSSGRYNEQFF
TRBV5-1	TRBJ2-3	once	-	TGCGCCAGCAGCCCCCTCACCTACGGGGCAGATACGCAGTATTTT	CASSPLTYGADTQYF
TRBV11-2	TRBJ1-5	-	-	TGTGCCAGCAGCTTGGACAGCTCCAATCAGCCCCAGCATTTT	CASSLDSSNQPQHF
TRBV28	TRBJ2-5	-	TRBD2	TGTGCCAGCTTAGCGGGGGGGCACCAAGAGACCCAGTACTTC	CASLAGGHQETQYF
TRBV19	TRBJ2-3	-	TRBD2	TGTGCCAGTAGTATCCTAGCGGGGGCCACAGATACGCAGTATTTT	CASSILAGATDTQYF
TRBV19	TRBJ1-5	-	-	TGTGCCAGTATTGAGGGACACGGGTGGGTTAGCAATCAGCCCCAGCATTTT	CASIEGHGWVSNQPQHF
TRBV19	TRBJ1-1	-	-	TGTGCCAGTAGGAACTGGCCATCCGACACTGAAGCTTTCTTT	CASRNWPSDTEAFF
TRBV19	TRBJ2-6	-	-	TGTGCCAGTAGTATCCCGAGATCTGGGGCCAACGTCCTGACTTTC	CASSIPRSGANVLTF
TRBV6-5	TRBJ2-7	-	TRBD2	TGTGCCAGCAGACACGAATTACTAGCGGGCGAGCAGTACTTC	CASRHELLAGEQYF
TRBV7-2	TRBJ2-5	-	-	TGTGCCAGCAGCTTAGGAGAGTGGCAAGAGACCCAGTACTTC	CASSLGEWQETQYF
TRBV6-1	TRBJ1-5	-	-	TGTGCCAGCAGTGAAACAGGGAAGGATCAGCCCCAGCATTTT	CASSETGKDQPQHF
TRBV9	TRBJ2-1	-	TRBD2	TGTGCCAGCAGCGTCAGCGGGGGGTCTGATAATGAGCAGTTCTTC	CASSVSGGSDNEQFF
TRBV6-1	TRBJ1-1	-	-	TGTGCCAGCAGTGAAATGGGATTGAACACTGAAGCTTTCTTT	CASSEMGLNTEAFF
TRBV6-1	TRBJ1-4	-	-	TGTGCCAGCAGTGATCCTGGACAGCCGACTAATGAAAAACTGTTTTTT	CASSDPGQPTNEKLFF
TRBV7-9	TRBJ1-2	-	-	TGTGCCAGCAGCTTCTCGGGTGCCTATGGCTACACCTTC	CASSFSGAYGYTF
TRBV4-1	TRBJ2-5	-	-	TGCGCCAGCAGCCAGTACAGGGACCAAGAGACCCAGTACTTC	CASSQYRDQETQYF
TRBV7-2	TRBJ1-3	-	-	TGTGCCAGCAGCTTAGGTTTCTCGGCTGGAAACACCATATATTTT	CASSLGFSAGNTIYF
TRBV27	TRBJ2-7	-	-	TGTGCCAGCCGTGGTAGCACTAACGAGCAGTACTTC	CASRGSTNEQYF
TRBV4-2	TRBJ1-6	-	-	TGTGCCAGCAGCCAAGATCGGGGCCCAGGGAATTCACCCCTCCACTTT	CASSQDRGPGNSPLHF
TRBV5-5	TRBJ2-7	-	-	TGTGCCAGCAGCTTGGTGGCAGGGGACTACGAGCAGTACTTC	CASSLVAGDYEQYF
TRBV7-2	TRBJ2-5	-	-	TGTGCCAGCAGCTTAGCAGATTCGGGACCTACCCAAGAGACCCAGTACTTC	CASSLADSGPTQETQYF
TRBV5-1	TRBJ2-3	once	TRBD1	TGCGCCAGCCTCGCTGGGACAGGGACCTCAGATACGCAGTATTTT	CASLAGTGTSDTQYF
TRBV5-6	TRBJ2-5	few	-	TGTGCCAGCAGCTTGGAGGGGGGTAAGGGGACCCAGTACTTC	CASSLEGGKGTQYF
TRBV3-1/TRBV3-2	TRBJ1-4	-	TRBD1	TGTGCCAGCAGCCAAACCGCGGGACAGTGGGATGAAAAACTGTTTTTT	CASSQTAGQWDEKLFF
TRBV13	TRBJ2-2	-	-	TGTGCCAGCAGCTGGGCCGCGCGGGGCACCGGGGAGCTGTTTTTT	CASSWAARGTGELFF
TRBV15	TRBJ2-1	once	-	TGTGCCACCAGCAGGAGAGTCTGGGATGAGCAGTTCTTC	CATSRRVWDEQFF
TRBV5-1	TRBJ2-3	-	-	TGCGCCAGCAGCTTGGGACATACTAGCACAGATACGCAGTATTTT	CASSLGHTSTDTQYF
TRBV19	TRBJ1-5	-	TRBD1	TGTGCCAGTAGGACCGGACAGGGACGGAATCAGCCCCAGCATTTT	CASRTGQGRNQPQHF
TRBV5-1	TRBJ2-2	-	-	TGCGCCAGCAGCTTCGGCAGGGAGAACACCGGGGAGCTGTTTTTT	CASSFGRENTGELFF
TRBV18	TRBJ2-1	-	TRBD2	TGTGCCAGCTCACCCCGCCCTGCGGGGGGGTATGAGCAGTTCTTC	CASSPRPAGGYEQFF
TRBV6-5	TRBJ1-5	-	-	TGTGCCAGCAGTTACTCAGTCTATAGCAATCAGCCCCAGCATTTT	CASSYSVYSNQPQHF
TRBV30	TRBJ1-1	-	-	TGTGCCTGGAGTGTACTACGGGACGTCCAAGCTTTCTTT	CAWSVLRDVQAFF
TRBV6-6	TRBJ1-5	-	-	TGTGCCAGCAGTTACTCGATCCAGCCCCAGCATTTT	CASSYSIQPQHF
TRBV30	TRBJ1-2	-	-	TGTGCCACGGAGCCCCGGCAGGACTATGGCTACACCTTC	CATEPRQDYGYTF
TRBV28	TRBJ1-1	-	TRBD1	TGTGCCAGCAGGAGGGGAGACAGGGGCACTGAAGCTTTCTTT	CASRRGDRGTEAFF
TRBV6-5	TRBJ2-1	-	TRBD1	TGTGCCAGCCACAGGGACAGCTACAATGAGCAGTTCTTC	CASHRDSYNEQFF
TRBV30	TRBJ1-3	-	TRBD1	TGTGCCTGGAGTAGGCGACAGGGGGTTTCTGGAAACACCATATATTTT	CAWSRRQGVSGNTIYF
TRBV29-1	TRBJ1-4	-	-	TGCAGCGTTGCGCAGGAAGAAAAACTGTTTTTT	CSVAQEEKLFF
TRBV3-1/TRBV3-2	TRBJ1-6	-	-	TGTGCCAGCAGCCCCTCGGACTTTACCGCCCTCCACTTT	CASSPSDFTALHF
TRBV4-1	TRBJ2-7	-	TRBD2	TGCGCCAGCAGCCATATGAGGTCGGGGGGGTATGAGCAGTACTTC	CASSHMRSGGYEQYF
TRBV6-1	TRBJ1-2	-	-	TGTGCCAGCACTCCCTCCCCCCAACAGGGCTTGCGCACCTTC	CASTPSPQQGLRTF
TRBV30	TRBJ1-3	-	-	TGTGCCTGGAGTGTGGCGGGGTCCAGCTCTGGAAACACCATATATTTT	CAWSVAGSSSGNTIYF
TRBV7-8	TRBJ1-1	-	-	TGTGCCAGCAGCCAGGGGATTCGCACTGAAGCTTTCTTT	CASSQGIRTEAFF
TRBV7-9	TRBJ2-5	-	-	TGTGCCAGCCGTAATCCTGGCGCGGGTCTGGAGACCCAGTACTTC	CASRNPGAGLETQYF
TRBV24-1	TRBJ1-6	-	-	TGTGCCACCGGGACCCCGGGATTTTTGGATTCACCCCTCCACTTT	CATGTPGFLDSPLHF
TRBV9	TRBJ2-5	once	-	TGTGCCAGCAGCGTAGCGGCACTGCAAGAGACCCAGTACTTC	CASSVAALQETQYF
TRBV15	TRBJ2-7	-	-	TGTGCCACCAGCAGAGACAGGGGTATCTACGAGCAGTACTTC	CATSRDRGIYEQYF
TRBV6-5	TRBJ1-1	-	-	TGTGCCAGCAGTTACTCGCTCCGACCCACTGAAGCTTTCTTT	CASSYSLRPTEAFF